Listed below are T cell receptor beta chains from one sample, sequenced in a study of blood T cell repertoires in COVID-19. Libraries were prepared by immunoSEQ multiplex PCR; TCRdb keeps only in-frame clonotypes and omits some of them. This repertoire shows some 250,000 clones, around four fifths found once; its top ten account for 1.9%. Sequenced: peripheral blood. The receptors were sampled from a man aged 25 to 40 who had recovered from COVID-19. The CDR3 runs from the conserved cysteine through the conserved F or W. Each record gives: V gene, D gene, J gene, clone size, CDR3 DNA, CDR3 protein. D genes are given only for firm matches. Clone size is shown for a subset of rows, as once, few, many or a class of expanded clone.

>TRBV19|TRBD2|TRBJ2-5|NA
TGTGCCTCGCGGGGGGGGCCTTTAGAGACCCAGTACTTC
CASRGGPLETQYF
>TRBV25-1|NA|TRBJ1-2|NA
TGTGCCAGCAGTGAGTCGCAGGGGCTCTATGGCTACACCTTC
CASSESQGLYGYTF
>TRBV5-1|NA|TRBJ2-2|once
TGCGCCAGCAGCGCGCCCTCTAGCGTTATGGGGGAGCTGTTTTTT
CASSAPSSVMGELFF
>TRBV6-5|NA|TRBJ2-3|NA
TGTGCCAGTACGTCTCCCCGTCGGGGCACAGATACGCAGTATTTT
CASTSPRRGTDTQYF
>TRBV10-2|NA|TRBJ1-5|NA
TGCGCCAGCAGAGGAGGGAATAGCAATCAGCCCCAGCATTTT
CASRGGNSNQPQHF
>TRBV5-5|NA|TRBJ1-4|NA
TGTGCCAGCAGCTTGGAGGGGGTAGGGGAAAAACTGTTTTTT
CASSLEGVGEKLFF
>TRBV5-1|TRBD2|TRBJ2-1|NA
TGCGCCAGCAGCCCTCCGGGACTAGAAAATGAGCAGTTCTTC
CASSPPGLENEQFF
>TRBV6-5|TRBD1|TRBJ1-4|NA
TGTGCCAGCAGGGGTTCGGCAGGGGGCCATGAAAAACTGTTTTTT
CASRGSAGGHEKLFF
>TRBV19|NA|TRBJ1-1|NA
TGTGCCAGTAGTATACGGGTGAACACTGAAGCTTTCTTT
CASSIRVNTEAFF
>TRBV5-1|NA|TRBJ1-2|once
TGCGCCAGCAGCCCAGGGACTAACTATGGCTACACCTTC
CASSPGTNYGYTF
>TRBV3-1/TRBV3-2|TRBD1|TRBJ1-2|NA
TGTGCCAGCAGCACCCGATCGACAGGGTCTAGGGGTGGCTACACCTTC
CASSTRSTGSRGGYTF
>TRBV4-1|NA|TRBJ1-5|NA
TGCGCCAGCAGCCAAGGGTCAGTGGATCAGCCCCAGCATTTT
CASSQGSVDQPQHF
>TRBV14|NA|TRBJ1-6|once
TGTGCCAGCAGCCCTATCCGGGGGGTCTCACCCCTCCACTTT
CASSPIRGVSPLHF
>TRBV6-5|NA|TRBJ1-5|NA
TGTGCCAGCAGCCATCGAACAGGTATGAATCAGCCCCAGCATTTT
CASSHRTGMNQPQHF
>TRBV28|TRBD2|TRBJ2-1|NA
TGTGCCAGCAGTTCGCCCTCAACTAGCGGGGGGATCAATGAGCAGTTCTTC
CASSSPSTSGGINEQFF
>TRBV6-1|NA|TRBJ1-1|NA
TGTGCCAGCAGTGAGTCGAGGCTGACTGAAGCTTTCTTT
CASSESRLTEAFF
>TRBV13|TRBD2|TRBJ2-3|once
TGTGCCAGCAGCTTAGTCGGGGGGGGCACAGATACGCAGTATTTT
CASSLVGGGTDTQYF
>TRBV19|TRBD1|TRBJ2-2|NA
TGTGCCAGTACCGCGACAGGGCCCACCGGGGAGCTGTTTTTT
CASTATGPTGELFF
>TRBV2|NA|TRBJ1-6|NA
TGTGCCAGCAGTGAGGGGCACAGGTGGGGTAATTCACCCCTCCACTTT
CASSEGHRWGNSPLHF
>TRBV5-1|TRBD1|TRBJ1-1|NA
TGCGCCAGCAGCGTCCGGGACAGGGGGGTGAACACTGAAGCTTTCTTT
CASSVRDRGVNTEAFF
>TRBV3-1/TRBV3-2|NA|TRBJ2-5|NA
TGTGCCAGCAGCCGCCTATCAGAGACCCAGTACTTC
CASSRLSETQYF
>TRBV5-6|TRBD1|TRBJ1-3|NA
TGTGCCAGCAGCTCGATCGGACAGGGCGCACGAAACTATCATTTT
CASSSIGQGARNYHF
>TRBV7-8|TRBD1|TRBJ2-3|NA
TGTGCCAGCACATCGGGGACAGTAAGCACAGATACGCAGTATTTT
CASTSGTVSTDTQYF
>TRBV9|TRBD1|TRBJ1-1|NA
TGTGCCAGCTCTCAGGGGGCTGGTGAAGCTTTCTTT
CASSQGAGEAFF
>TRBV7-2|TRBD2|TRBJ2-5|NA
TGTGCCAGCAGCTTAGTCTTAGCGGGGATCCAAGAGACCCAGTACTTC
CASSLVLAGIQETQYF
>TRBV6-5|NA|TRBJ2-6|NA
TGTGCCAGCAGTATTGACACCTCTGGGGCCAACGTCCTGACTTTC
CASSIDTSGANVLTF
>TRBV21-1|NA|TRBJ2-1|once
TGTGCCAGCGGTGGGGCCGCGGGGGAGCAGTTCTTC
CASGGAAGEQFF
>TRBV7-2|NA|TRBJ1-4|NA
TGTGCCAGCAGCTTATTTTCGGGGAACGAAAAACTGTTTTTT
CASSLFSGNEKLFF
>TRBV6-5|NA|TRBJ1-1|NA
TGTGCCAGCAGCGGTAGGCAGGGTGAGACTGAAGCTTTCTTT
CASSGRQGETEAFF
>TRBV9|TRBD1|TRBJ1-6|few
TGTGCCAGCAGCCCGGGACAGGGGAAGAATTCACCCCTCCACTTT
CASSPGQGKNSPLHF
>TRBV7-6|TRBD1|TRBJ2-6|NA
TGTGCCAGCAGCCCCCGGACAGGGACGTTCTCTGGGGCCAACGTCCTGACTTTC
CASSPRTGTFSGANVLTF
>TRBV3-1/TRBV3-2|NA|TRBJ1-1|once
TGTGCCAGCAGCCAAGATCAGGGCATGAACACTGAAGCTTTCTTT
CASSQDQGMNTEAFF
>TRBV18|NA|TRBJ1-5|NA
TGTGCCAGCTCCTCAAGAGGGGGGGGATTCAATCAGCCCCAGCATTTT
CASSSRGGGFNQPQHF
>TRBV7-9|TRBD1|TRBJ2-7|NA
TGTGCCAGCAGCACCCGGACAGGGTACTCCTACGAGCAGTACTTC
CASSTRTGYSYEQYF
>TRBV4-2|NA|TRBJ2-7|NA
TGTGCCAGCAGCCAAGCCCCGGGTTACGAGCAGTACTTC
CASSQAPGYEQYF
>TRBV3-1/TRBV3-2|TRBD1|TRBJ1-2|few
TGTGCCAGCAGCTCAGGGACAGGTCAGGTCCCTTATGGCTACACCTTC
CASSSGTGQVPYGYTF
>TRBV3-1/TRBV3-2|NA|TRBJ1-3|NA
TGTGCCAGCAGTAAGGGGTTTATCGGAAACACCATATATTTT
CASSKGFIGNTIYF
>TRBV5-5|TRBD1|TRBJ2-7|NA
TGTGCCAGCAGCTGGACAGGGGAGAACTCCTACGAGCAGTACTTC
CASSWTGENSYEQYF
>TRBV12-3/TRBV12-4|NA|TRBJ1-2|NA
TGTGCCAGCAGTCGGGACATAAACTATGGCTACACCTTC
CASSRDINYGYTF
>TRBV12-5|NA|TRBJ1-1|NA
TGTGCTAGTGGTTTGGGGCAGATGAACACTGAAGCTTTCTTT
CASGLGQMNTEAFF
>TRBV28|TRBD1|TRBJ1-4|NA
TGTGCCAGCAGGCCCACAGGGGGCGGCGGGGAAAAACTGTTTTTT
CASRPTGGGGEKLFF
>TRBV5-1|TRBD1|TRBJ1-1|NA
TGCGCCAGCAGCCGGGACAGGGGTTACACTGAAGCTTTCTTT
CASSRDRGYTEAFF
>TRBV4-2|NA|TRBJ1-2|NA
TGTGCCAGCAGCCAAGGTGCAGGAGGCTACACCTTC
CASSQGAGGYTF
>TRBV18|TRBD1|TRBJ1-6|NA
TGTGCCAGCTCAACCAGGACAGGGAACGATTCACCCCTCCACTTT
CASSTRTGNDSPLHF
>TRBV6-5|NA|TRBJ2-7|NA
TGTGCCACCTACTCGGGGGAGGAGTACTTC
CATYSGEEYF
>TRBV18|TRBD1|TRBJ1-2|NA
TGTGCCAGCTCACCAACTGGGACAGGGTATGGCTACACCTTC
CASSPTGTGYGYTF
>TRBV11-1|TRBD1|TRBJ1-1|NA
TGTGCCAGCAGCCCGAGGCGACAGGGGAAGGAAGCTTTCTTT
CASSPRRQGKEAFF
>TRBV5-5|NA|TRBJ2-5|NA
TGTGCCAGCAGCTTGGGGGGAGGGACCCAGTACTTC
CASSLGGGTQYF
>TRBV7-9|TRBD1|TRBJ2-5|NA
TGTGCCAGCAGGCGACAGGGACAAGAGACCCAGTACTTC
CASRRQGQETQYF
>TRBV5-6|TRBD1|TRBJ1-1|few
TGTGCCAGCAGCATATACAGGGGCACTGAAGCTTTCTTT
CASSIYRGTEAFF
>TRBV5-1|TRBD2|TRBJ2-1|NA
TGCGCCAGCAGCATCGGGACTAGCGGGGGGCTGAGCAATGAGCAGTTCTTC
CASSIGTSGGLSNEQFF
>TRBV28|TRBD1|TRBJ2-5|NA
TGTGCCAGCAGCCCCGACAGGGGGTCCTTTCAAGAGACCCAGTACTTC
CASSPDRGSFQETQYF
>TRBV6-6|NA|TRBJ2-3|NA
TGTGCCAGCAACAAAGACAGGCCGCATAGTGCAGATACGCAGTATTTT
CASNKDRPHSADTQYF
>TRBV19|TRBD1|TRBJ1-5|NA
TGTGCCAGTAACCCATTACAGGGGGTTATCAATCAGCCCCAGCATTTT
CASNPLQGVINQPQHF
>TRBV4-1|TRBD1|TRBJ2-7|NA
TGCGCCAGCAGCCATGGGGGCCCCCGGGACAGTTCCTACGAGCAGTACTTC
CASSHGGPRDSSYEQYF